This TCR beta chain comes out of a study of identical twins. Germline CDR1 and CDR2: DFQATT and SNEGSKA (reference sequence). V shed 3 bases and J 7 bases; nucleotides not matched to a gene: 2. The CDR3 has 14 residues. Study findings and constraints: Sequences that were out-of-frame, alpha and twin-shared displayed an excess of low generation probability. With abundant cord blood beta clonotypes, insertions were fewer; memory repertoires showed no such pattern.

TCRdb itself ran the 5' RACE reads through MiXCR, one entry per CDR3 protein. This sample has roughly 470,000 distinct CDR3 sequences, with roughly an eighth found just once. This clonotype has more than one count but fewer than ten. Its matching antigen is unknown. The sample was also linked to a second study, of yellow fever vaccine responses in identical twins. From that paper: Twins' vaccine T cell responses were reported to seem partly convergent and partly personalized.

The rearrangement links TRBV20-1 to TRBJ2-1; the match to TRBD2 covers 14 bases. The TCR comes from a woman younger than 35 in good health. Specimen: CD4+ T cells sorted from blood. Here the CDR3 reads CSARGTSGSNEQFF. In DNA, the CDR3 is TGCAGTGCTAGGGGGACTAGCGGGAGTAATGAGCAGTTCTTC.